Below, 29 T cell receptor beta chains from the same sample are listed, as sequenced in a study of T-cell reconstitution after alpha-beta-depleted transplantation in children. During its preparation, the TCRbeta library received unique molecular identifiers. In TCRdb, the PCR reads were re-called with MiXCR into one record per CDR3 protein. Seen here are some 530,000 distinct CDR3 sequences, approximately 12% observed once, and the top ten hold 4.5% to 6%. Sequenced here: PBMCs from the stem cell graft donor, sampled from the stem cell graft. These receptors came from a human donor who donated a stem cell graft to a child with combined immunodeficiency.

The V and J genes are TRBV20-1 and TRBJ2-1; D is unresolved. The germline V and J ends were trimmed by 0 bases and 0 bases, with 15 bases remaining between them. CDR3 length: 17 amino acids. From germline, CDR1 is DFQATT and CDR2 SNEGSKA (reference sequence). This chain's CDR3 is CSARDISGSSSYNEQFF. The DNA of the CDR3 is TGCAGTGCTAGAGATATTTCGGGCAGCAGCTCCTACAATGAGCAGTTCTTC.

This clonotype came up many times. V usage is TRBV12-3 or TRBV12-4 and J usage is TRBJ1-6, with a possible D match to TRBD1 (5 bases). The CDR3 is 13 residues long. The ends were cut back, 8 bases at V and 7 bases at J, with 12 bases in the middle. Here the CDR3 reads CASGRGRNSPLHF. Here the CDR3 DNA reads TGTGCCAGCGGTCGGGGACGGAATTCACCCCTCCACTTT.

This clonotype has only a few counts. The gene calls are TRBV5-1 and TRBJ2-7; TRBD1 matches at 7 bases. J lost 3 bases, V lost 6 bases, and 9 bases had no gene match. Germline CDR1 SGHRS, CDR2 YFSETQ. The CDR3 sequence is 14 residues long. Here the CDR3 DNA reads TGCGCCAGCATGCTCGGGACAGACCTCTACGAGCAGTACTTC. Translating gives CASMLGTDLYEQYF.

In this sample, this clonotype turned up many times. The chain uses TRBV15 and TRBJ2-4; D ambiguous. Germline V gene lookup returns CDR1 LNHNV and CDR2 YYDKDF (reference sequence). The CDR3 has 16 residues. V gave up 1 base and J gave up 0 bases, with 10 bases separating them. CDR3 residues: CATSRARLLAKNIQYF. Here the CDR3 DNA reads TGTGCCACCAGCAGAGCTCGCCTTTTAGCCAAAAACATTCAGTACTTC.

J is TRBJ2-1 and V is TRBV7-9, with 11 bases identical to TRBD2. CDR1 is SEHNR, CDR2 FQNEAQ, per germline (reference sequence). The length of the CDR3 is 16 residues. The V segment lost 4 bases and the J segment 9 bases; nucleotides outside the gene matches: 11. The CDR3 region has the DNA TGTGCCAGCAGCTCCCTGAGAACTAGCGGGAGAGGTGAGCAGTTCTTC. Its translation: CASSSLRTSGRGEQFF. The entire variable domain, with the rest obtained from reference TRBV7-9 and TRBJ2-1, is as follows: DTGVSQNPRHKITKRGQNVTFRCDPISEHNRLYWYRQTLGQGPEFLTYFQNEAQLEKSRLLSDRFSAERPKGSFSTLEIQRTEQGDSAMYLCASSSLRTSGRGEQFFGPGTRLTVL.

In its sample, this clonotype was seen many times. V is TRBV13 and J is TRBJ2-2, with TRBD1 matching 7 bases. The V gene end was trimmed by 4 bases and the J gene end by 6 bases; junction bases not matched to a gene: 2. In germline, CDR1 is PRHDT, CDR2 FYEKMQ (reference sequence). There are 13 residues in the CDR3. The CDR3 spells CASSSTGAGELFF. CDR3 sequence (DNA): TGTGCCAGCAGCTCCACAGGGGCCGGGGAGCTGTTTTTT.

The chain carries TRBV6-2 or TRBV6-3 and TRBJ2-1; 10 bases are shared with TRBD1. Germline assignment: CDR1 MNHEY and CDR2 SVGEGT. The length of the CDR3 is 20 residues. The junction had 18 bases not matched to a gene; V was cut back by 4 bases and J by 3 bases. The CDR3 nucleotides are TGTGCCAGCAGTTTCCCCCTTCGGGACAGGGGCTCGTCCGACTACAATGAGCAGTTCTTC. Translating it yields CASSFPLRDRGSSDYNEQFF.

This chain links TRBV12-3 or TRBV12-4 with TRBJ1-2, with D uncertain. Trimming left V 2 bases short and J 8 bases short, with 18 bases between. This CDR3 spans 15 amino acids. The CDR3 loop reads CASSLFCRFDEGYTF. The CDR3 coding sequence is TGTGCCAGCAGTTTATTTTGTCGGTTCGACGAGGGCTACACCTTC.

The CDR3 DNA sequence: TGTGCCAGCAGCCCCCTCCGGGGGGTATCCTACAATGAGCAGTTCTTC. As protein: CASSPLRGVSYNEQFF. V is TRBV7-8 and J is TRBJ2-1, with 7 bases identical to TRBD2. With V trimmed by 5 bases and J by 1 base, 8 bases remained unmatched. The CDR3 is made up of 16 amino acids. Germline V gene sequence: CDR1 SGHVS, CDR2 FQNEAQ.

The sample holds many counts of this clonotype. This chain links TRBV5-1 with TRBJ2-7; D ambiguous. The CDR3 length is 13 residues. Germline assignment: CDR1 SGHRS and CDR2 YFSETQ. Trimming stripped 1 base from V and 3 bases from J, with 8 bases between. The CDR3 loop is CASSLSLGYEQYF. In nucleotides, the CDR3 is TGCGCCAGCAGCTTGTCGCTAGGCTACGAGCAGTACTTC.

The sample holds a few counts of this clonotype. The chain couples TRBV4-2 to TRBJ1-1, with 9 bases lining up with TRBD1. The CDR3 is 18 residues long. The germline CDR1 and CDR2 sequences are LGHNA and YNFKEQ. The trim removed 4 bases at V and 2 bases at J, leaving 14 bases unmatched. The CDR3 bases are TGTGCCAGCAGCCGACTGGTCCTCGGGACAGGGCCAAACACTGAAGCTTTCTTT. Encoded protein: CASSRLVLGTGPNTEAFF.

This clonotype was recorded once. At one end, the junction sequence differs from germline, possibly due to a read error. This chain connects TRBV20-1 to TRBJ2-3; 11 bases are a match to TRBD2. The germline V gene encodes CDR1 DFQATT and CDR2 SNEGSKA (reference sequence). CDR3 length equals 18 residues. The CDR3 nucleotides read TGCAGTGCACTTATAGCGGGGGGGCCGGGTTTGGGGGCAGATACGGAGTATTTT. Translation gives CSALIAGGPGLGADTEYF.

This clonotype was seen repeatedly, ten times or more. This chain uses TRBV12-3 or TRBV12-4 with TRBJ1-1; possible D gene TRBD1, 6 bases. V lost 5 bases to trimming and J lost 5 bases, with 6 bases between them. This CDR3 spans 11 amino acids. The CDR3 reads CASSQGTEAFF. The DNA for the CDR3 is TGTGCCAGCAGTCAGGGGACTGAAGCTTTCTTT.

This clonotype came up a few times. The chain's CDR3 is CSARVTVGGRKDTDTQYF. The CDR3 DNA is TGCAGTGCTAGAGTCACCGTTGGGGGTAGAAAAGACACAGATACGCAGTATTTT. The chain carries TRBV20-1 and TRBJ2-3; D may correspond to TRBD1 or TRBD2 (5 bases each). Trimming shortened V by 1 base and J by 2 bases, and 22 bases separated the two germline ends. The CDR3 is 18 residues long. Germline assignment: CDR1 DFQATT and CDR2 SNEGSKA (reference sequence).

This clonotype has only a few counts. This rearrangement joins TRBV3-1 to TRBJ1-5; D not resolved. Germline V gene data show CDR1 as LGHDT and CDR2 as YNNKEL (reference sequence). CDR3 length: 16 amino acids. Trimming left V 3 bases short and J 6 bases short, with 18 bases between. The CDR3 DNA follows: TGTGCCAGCAGCCAGAGTTTTAGGGTGTTGGGTCAGCCCCAGCATTTT. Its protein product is CASSQSFRVLGQPQHF.

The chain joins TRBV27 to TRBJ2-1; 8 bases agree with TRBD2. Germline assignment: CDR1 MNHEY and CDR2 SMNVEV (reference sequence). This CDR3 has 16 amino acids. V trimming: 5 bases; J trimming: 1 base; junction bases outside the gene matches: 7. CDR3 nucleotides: TGTGCCAGCAGTCACACAGCGGGAGCATCCTACAATGAGCAGTTCTTC. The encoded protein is CASSHTAGASYNEQFF.

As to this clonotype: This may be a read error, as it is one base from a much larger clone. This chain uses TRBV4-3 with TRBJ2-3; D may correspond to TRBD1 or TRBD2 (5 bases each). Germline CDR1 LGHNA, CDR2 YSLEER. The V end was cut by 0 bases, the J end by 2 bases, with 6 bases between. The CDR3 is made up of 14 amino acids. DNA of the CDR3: TGCGCCAGCAGCCAAGAGGGGACCACAGATACGCAGTATTTT. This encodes CASSQEGTTDTQYF.

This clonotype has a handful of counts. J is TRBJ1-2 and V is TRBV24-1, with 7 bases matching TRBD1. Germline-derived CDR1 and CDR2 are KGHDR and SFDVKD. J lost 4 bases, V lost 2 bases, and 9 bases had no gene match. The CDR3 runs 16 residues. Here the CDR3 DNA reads TGTGCCACCAGTGATTCAGGGGGTCTCGATGTCTATGGCTACACCTTC. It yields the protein CATSDSGGLDVYGYTF.

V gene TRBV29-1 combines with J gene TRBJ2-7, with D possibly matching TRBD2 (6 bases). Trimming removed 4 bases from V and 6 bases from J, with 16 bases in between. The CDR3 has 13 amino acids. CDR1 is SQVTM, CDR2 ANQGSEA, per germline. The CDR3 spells CSVGGRAGSEQYF. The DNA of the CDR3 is TGCAGCGTTGGAGGACGGGCCGGGAGCGAGCAGTACTTC.

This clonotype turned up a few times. The chain's CDR3 is CASSRQGPTDTQYF. CDR3 DNA: TGTGCCAGCAGCCGACAGGGGCCCACAGATACGCAGTATTTT. The chain combines TRBV21-1 with TRBJ2-3; the table gives TRBD1 as D, unverified against the DNA. TRBV21-1 is a known pseudogene. The CDR3 loop spans 14 amino acids.

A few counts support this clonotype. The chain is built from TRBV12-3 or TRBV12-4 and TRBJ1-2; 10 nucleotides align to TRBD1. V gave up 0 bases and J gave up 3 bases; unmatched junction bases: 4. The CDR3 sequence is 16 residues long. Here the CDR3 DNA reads TGTGCCAGCAGTTTAGCGCCCGACAGGGGGCACTATGGCTACACCTTC. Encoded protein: CASSLAPDRGHYGYTF.

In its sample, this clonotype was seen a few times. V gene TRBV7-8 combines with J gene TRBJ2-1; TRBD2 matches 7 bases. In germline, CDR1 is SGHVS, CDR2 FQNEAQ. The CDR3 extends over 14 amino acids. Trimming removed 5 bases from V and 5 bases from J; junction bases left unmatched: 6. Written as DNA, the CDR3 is TGTGCCAGCAGCAGGACTAGGGCCCACAATGAGCAGTTCTTC. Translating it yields CASSRTRAHNEQFF.

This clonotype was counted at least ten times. CDR3 bases: TGTGCCAGCAGTTACGGGAACTACAATGAGCAGTTCTTC. Amino acids: CASSYGNYNEQFF. The chain uses TRBV6-5 and TRBJ2-1; D ambiguous. CDR3 length equals 13 residues. V was pared by 2 bases and J by 3 bases, with 5 bases between. Germline CDR1 and CDR2: MNHEY and SVGAGI.

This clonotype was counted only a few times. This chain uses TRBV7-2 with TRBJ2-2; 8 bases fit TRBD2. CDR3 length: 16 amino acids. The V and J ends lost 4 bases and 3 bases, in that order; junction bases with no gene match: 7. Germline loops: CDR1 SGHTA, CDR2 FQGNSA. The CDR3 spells CASSSTGRGDTGELFF. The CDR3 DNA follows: TGTGCCAGCAGCTCGACGGGGCGGGGGGACACCGGGGAGCTGTTTTTT.

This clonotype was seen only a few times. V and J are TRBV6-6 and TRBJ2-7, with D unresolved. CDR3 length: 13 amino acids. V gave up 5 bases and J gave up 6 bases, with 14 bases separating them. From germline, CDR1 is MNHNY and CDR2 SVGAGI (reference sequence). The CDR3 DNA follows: TGTGCCAGCAGTCCTCCGGTGGCCTCCGAGCAGTACTTC. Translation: CASSPPVASEQYF.

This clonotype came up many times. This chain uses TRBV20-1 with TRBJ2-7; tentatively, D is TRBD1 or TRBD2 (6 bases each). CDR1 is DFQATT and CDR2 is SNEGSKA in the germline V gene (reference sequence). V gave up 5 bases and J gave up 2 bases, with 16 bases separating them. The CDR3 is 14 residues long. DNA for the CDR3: TGCAGTGCTCTTAGCACTCGGGGGCCCTACGAGCAGTACTTC. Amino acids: CSALSTRGPYEQYF.

CDR3 residues: CSGAGGSSYEQYF. The CDR3 coding sequence is TGCAGTGGAGCGGGAGGGAGCTCCTACGAGCAGTACTTC. The chain links TRBV20-1 to TRBJ2-7, with 10 bases identical to TRBD2. Germline V gene lookup returns CDR1 DFQATT and CDR2 SNEGSKA (reference sequence). This CDR3 comprises 13 residues. V lost 7 bases, J lost 0 bases, and 3 bases stayed unmatched.

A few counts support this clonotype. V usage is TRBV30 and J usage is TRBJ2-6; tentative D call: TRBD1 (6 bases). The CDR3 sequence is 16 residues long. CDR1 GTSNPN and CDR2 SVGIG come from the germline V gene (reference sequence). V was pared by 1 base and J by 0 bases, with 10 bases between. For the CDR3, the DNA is TGTGCCTGGAGTGAATCCAGGGGCTCTGGGGCCAACGTCCTGACTTTC. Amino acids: CAWSESRGSGANVLTF.

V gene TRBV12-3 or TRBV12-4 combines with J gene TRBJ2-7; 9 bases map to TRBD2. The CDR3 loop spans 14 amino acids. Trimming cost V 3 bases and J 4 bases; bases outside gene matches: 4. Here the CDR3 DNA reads TGTGCCAGCAGTTTCGGCGGGAGGGCGTACGAGCAGTACTTC. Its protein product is CASSFGGRAYEQYF.